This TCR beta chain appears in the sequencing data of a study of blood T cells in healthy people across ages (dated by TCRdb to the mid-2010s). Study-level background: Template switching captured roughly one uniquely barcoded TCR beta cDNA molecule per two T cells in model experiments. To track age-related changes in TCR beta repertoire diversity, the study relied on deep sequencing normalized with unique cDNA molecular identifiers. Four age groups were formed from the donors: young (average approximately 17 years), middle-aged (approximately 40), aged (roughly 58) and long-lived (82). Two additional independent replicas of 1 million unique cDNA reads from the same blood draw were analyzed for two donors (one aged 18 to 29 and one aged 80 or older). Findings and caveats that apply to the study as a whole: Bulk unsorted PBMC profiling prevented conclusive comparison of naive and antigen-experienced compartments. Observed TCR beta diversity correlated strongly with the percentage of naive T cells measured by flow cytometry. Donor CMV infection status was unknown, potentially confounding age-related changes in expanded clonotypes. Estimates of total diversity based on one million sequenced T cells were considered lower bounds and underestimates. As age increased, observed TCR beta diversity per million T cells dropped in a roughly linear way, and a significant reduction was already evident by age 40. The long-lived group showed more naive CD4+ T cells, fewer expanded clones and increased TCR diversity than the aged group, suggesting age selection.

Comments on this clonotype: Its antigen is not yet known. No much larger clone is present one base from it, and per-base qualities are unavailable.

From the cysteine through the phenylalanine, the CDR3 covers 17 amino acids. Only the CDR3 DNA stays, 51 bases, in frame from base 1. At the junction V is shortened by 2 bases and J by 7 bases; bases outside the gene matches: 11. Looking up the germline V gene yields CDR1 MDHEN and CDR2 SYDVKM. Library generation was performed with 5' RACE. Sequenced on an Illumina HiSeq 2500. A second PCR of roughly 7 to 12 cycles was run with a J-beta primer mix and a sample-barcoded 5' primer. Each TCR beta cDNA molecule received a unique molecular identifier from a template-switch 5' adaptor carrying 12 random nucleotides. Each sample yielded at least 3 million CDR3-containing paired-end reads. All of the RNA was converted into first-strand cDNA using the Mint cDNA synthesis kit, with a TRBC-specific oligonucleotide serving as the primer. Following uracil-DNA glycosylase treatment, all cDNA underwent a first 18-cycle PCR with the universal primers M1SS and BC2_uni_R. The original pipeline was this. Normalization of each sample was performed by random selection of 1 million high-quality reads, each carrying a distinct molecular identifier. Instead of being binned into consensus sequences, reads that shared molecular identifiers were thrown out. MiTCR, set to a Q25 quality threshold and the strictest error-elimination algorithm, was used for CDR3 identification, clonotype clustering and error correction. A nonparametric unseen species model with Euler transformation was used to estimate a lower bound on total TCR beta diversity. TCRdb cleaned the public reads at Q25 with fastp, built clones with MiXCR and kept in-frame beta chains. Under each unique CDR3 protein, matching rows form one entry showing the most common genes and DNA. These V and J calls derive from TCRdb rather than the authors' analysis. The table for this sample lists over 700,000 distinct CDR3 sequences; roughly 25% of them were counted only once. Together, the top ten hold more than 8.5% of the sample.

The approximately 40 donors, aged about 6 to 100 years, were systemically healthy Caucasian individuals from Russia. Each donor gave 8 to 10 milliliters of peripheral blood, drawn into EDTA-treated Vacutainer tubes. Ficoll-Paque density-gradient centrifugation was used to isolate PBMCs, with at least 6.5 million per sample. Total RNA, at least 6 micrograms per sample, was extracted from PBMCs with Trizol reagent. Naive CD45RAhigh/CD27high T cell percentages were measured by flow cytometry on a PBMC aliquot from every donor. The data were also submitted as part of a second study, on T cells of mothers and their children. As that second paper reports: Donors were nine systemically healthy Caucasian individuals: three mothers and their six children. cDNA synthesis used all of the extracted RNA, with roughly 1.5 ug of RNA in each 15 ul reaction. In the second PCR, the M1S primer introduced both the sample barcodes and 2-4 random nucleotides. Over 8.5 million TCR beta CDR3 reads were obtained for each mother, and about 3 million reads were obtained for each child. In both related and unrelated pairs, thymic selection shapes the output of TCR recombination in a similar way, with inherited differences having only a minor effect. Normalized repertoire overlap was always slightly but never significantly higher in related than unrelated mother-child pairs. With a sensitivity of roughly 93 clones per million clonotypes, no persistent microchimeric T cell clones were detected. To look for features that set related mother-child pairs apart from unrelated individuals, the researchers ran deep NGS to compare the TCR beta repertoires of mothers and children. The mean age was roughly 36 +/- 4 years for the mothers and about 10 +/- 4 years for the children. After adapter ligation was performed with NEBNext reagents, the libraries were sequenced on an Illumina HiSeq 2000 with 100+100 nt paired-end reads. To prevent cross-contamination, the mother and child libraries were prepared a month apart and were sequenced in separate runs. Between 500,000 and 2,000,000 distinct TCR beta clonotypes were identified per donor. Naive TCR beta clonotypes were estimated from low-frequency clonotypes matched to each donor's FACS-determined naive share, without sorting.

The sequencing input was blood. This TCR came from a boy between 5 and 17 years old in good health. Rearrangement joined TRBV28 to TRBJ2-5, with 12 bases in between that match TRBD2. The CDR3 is CASSLLRRTSGKVTQYF. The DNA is TGTGCCAGCAGTTTACTCAGACGGACTAGCGGGAAAGTGACCCAGTACTTC.